This TCR beta chain was identified during a study of T cells expressing NK-cell markers. In the study overall: Sorted CD3+CD56-NKG2C+, CD3+CD56+NKG2C- and CD3+CD56+NKG2C+ T cells were the source of the TCR beta repertoires. Study-level points and caveats: NKG2C+ dominant clonotype frequencies in about six donors were 1.0-7.0% of CD8+ T cells. A handful of donors likewise had their CD3+CD56-NKG2C+ fraction led by these clonotypes.

The CDR3 contains 14 residues. TCRdb re-called the 5' RACE reads and gives one entry per CDR3 protein, without DNA. Seen in this sample are about half a million distinct CDR3 sequences; the ten most common clones hold approximately 1.4%. As concerns this clonotype: What it binds is not known.

J is TRBJ2-1 and V is TRBV12-3 or TRBV12-4; absent DNA, TCRdb's TRBD2 call cannot be checked. This TCR was sampled from a woman aged 50 to 60 in good health. The material sequenced was blood T cells: a sorted CD56 or NKG2C T cell subset, CD4+ or CD8+ T cells, or bulk PBMC T cells (not recorded which). Here the CDR3 reads CASSFSSGYNEQFF.